A selection of T cell receptor beta chains follows, all from one sample in a study of patients and donors after allogeneic stem cell transplantation. TCRdb reprocessed the RT-PCR reads via MiXCR and lists one record per CDR3 protein. This sample has around 170,000 distinct CDR3 sequences; 24% occur once, and the top ten carry roughly a quarter. The sequencing sample was made of blood, either unsorted or a sorted T cell fraction (not recorded which). The source is a human donor who was either an allogeneic HSCT recipient or a stem cell or donor lymphocyte infusion donor (not recorded which). It is not recorded whose cells these are; they may come from a transplant donor. The CDR3 runs from the conserved cysteine through the conserved F or W. Fields, in order: V gene, clone size, D gene, J gene, CDR3 length, CDR3 DNA, CDR3 protein. The D gene is left open where the match is weak. Only part of the rows carry a size: once, few, many, or a class if the clone is expanded.

TRBV6-5	few	.	TRBJ2-7	12	TGTGCCAGCACCCACACCCTGGGGGAGCAGTACTTC	CASTHTLGEQYF
TRBV4-3	few	TRBD1	TRBJ2-4	15	TGCGCCAGCAGCCAGACAGGGGGCGGCAAAAACATTCAGTACTTC	CASSQTGGGKNIQYF
TRBV7-9	few	.	TRBJ1-5	15	TGTGCCAGCAGCTTAGGGGGTAGCGAGAATCAGCCCCAGCATTTT	CASSLGGSENQPQHF
TRBV5-1	many	TRBD1	TRBJ1-2	17	TGCGCCAGCAGCTTGGGGAGGTCGGACAGGCTAAACTATGGCTACACCTTC	CASSLGRSDRLNYGYTF
TRBV29-1	many	.	TRBJ1-1	13	TGCAGCGCCGCCACCGGCAGGAACACTGAAGCTTTCTTT	CSAATGRNTEAFF
TRBV20-1	.	.	TRBJ2-3	12	TGCAGTGCGGGCCGGGCGGGCGATACGCAGTATTTT	CSAGRAGDTQYF
TRBV25-1	.	.	TRBJ2-3	12	TGTGCCAGCAGTGAGGGGATGGATACGCAGTATTTT	CASSEGMDTQYF
TRBV20-1	few	.	TRBJ2-7	13	TGCAGTGCTAAACCCACGACCAGCTACGAGCAGTACTTC	CSAKPTTSYEQYF
TRBV7-9	many	.	TRBJ1-1	12	TGTGCCAGCAGCTTGGTTGACACTGAAGCTTTCTTT	CASSLVDTEAFF
TRBV12-3/TRBV12-4	few	.	TRBJ2-5	17	TGTGCCAGCAGTTTGCACAGTCGGGCAAGGACAGAAGAGACCCAGTACTTC	CASSLHSRARTEETQYF
TRBV5-1	few	.	TRBJ1-1	15	TGCGCCAGCAGCTCCCGTGGACAACTGAACACTGAAGCTTTCTTT	CASSSRGQLNTEAFF
TRBV6-5	.	TRBD2	TRBJ2-1	16	TGTGCCAGCAGCATCCCGGGTAGCGGGGGGTTATATGAGCAGTTCTTC	CASSIPGSGGLYEQFF
TRBV5-1	.	.	TRBJ1-2	14	TGCGCCAGCAGCTTGGTTGGGGATTCCTATGGCTACACCTTC	CASSLVGDSYGYTF
TRBV9	.	.	TRBJ2-1	17	TGTGCCAGCAGCGTAGAGGGGGGAAGGACCTCCTACAATGAGCAGTTCTTC	CASSVEGGRTSYNEQFF
TRBV20-1	.	.	TRBJ1-1	11	TGCAGTACCTGGGGGGGTACTGAAGCTTTCTTT	CSTWGGTEAFF
TRBV7-6	.	TRBD1	TRBJ2-7	14	TGTGCCAGCAGCTTCGCCGGACAGGGCTACGAGCAGTACTTC	CASSFAGQGYEQYF
TRBV6-5	.	TRBD1	TRBJ1-2	14	TGTGCCAGCACGTATAGGGGGCACCGTTATGGCTACACCTTC	CASTYRGHRYGYTF
TRBV12-3/TRBV12-4	many	.	TRBJ1-1	13	TGTGCCAGCAGGGGGACGGGGAACACTGAAGCTTTCTTT	CASRGTGNTEAFF
TRBV4-2	.	TRBD1	TRBJ1-6	15	TGTGCCAGCACCGAAGGGACAGTCCATAATTCACCCCTCCACTTT	CASTEGTVHNSPLHF
TRBV21-1	few	.	TRBJ2-3	17	TGTGCCAGCAGCAAAGAGGCGGGAGGAGGGGGCACAGATACGCAGTATTTT	CASSKEAGGGGTDTQYF
TRBV29-1	.	.	TRBJ1-1	13	TGCAGCGTATTGGCCCCCGGAGGGACTGAAGCTTTCTTT	CSVLAPGGTEAFF
TRBV7-2	.	TRBD1	TRBJ1-1	16	TGTGCCAGCAGCTTTGCTATGGGACAGGGGGGAACTGAAGCTTTCTTT	CASSFAMGQGGTEAFF
TRBV5-1	.	.	TRBJ2-1	13	TGCGCCAGCAGCTTGGGACAGCACAATGAGCAGTTCTTC	CASSLGQHNEQFF
TRBV24-1	.	.	TRBJ2-1	13	TGTGCCACCAGTGAGGGGACAAACAATGAGCAGTTCTTC	CATSEGTNNEQFF
TRBV28	few	TRBD1	TRBJ2-7	16	TGTGCCAGCAGCCACGGGACAGGTTTAAGCTCCTACGAGCAGTACTTC	CASSHGTGLSSYEQYF
TRBV18	.	TRBD2	TRBJ2-1	16	TGTGCCAGCTCACCAGACTCTAGCGGGGGGGGCAATGAGCAGTTCTTC	CASSPDSSGGGNEQFF
TRBV11-2	few	.	TRBJ1-3	16	TGTGCCAGCAGCCTGAACAGGGACCCCCTGGGCGACACCATATATTTT	CASSLNRDPLGDTIYF
TRBV12-3/TRBV12-4	few	.	TRBJ1-1	11	TGTGCCAGCAGACTCACGACTGAAGCTTTCTTT	CASRLTTEAFF
TRBV20-1	many	.	TRBJ1-1	17	TGCAGTGCTAGTGGGTTCTTATTGGGGGGCGTAAGGACTGAAGCTTTCTTT	CSASGFLLGGVRTEAFF
TRBV29-1	.	.	TRBJ1-1	15	TGCAGTGTTGGGCCCGGGGCGCGGGGGAACACTGAAGCTTTCTTT	CSVGPGARGNTEAFF
TRBV7-9	.	TRBD1	TRBJ1-2	20	TGTGCCAGCAGCTTTTGGGGACAGGGTTATAAGAGGGCAGATGACTATGGCTACACCTTC	CASSFWGQGYKRADDYGYTF
TRBV4-3	many	.	TRBJ1-3	15	TGCGCCAGCAGCCTCACCCAGCAAATGGGAAACACCATATATTTT	CASSLTQQMGNTIYF
TRBV20-1	many	.	TRBJ1-4	13	TGCAGTGCTAGAAAACAGACTCACGAAAAACTGTTTTTT	CSARKQTHEKLFF
TRBV2	.	.	TRBJ2-1	13	TGTGCCAGCAATCGGGACTGGGGGAATGAGCAGTTCTTC	CASNRDWGNEQFF
TRBV7-2	few	.	TRBJ2-1	15	TGTGCCAGCAGCCAACGGGACCTGCTGAGGAATGAGCAGTTCTTC	CASSQRDLLRNEQFF
TRBV9	few	TRBD2	TRBJ2-1	13	TGTGCCAGCAGCTCGAGACTAGCGGGGCCTCTGTTCTTC	CASSSRLAGPLFF
TRBV5-4	.	.	TRBJ2-1	12	TGTGCCAGCAGACGGGACCTCAATGAGCAGTTCTTC	CASRRDLNEQFF
TRBV5-1	.	.	TRBJ2-7	15	TGCGCCAGCAGCTTGGCTTCGGGGTACCCGGGGGAGCAGTACTTC	CASSLASGYPGEQYF
TRBV2	few	.	TRBJ1-4	14	TGTGCCAGCAGCCTACTAGGGACGCGTGAAAAACTGTTTTTT	CASSLLGTREKLFF
TRBV20-1	.	.	TRBJ1-2	13	TGCAGTGCTAGAGACCCAGGGTTCTATGGCTACACCTTC	CSARDPGFYGYTF
TRBV6-5	.	TRBD2	TRBJ2-1	15	TGTGCCAGCAGTTACTCGAGAAGCGGGGGAAATGAGCAGTTCTTC	CASSYSRSGGNEQFF
TRBV7-9	many	TRBD1	TRBJ1-1	17	TGTGCCAGCAGCCCGCCCTTCCAGGGACAGATGAACACTGAAGCTTTCTTT	CASSPPFQGQMNTEAFF
TRBV3-1	many	TRBD1	TRBJ1-5	16	TGTGCCAGCAGCCCCTCTGACAGGGGTAAGGATCAGCCCCAGCATTTT	CASSPSDRGKDQPQHF
TRBV29-1	.	.	TRBJ2-3	13	TGCAGCGCTCAGGGGATCGACGGTTATACGCAGTATTTT	CSAQGIDGYTQYF